Below, 6 T cell receptor beta chains from the same sample are listed, as sequenced in a study of blood T cell repertoires in COVID-19. TCRdb keeps only in-frame clones here, not all; method: immunoSEQ multiplex PCR. Here the sample spans about 270,000 clones, around 89% being singletons. Sequencing was performed on PBMCs or T cells enriched from blood (not recorded which). The receptors derive from a woman between 45 and 65 years old who had recovered from COVID-19.

The chain combines TRBV3-1 (or the pseudogene TRBV3-2) with TRBJ1-1; 7 nucleotides agree with TRBD1. Germline V CDR1 and CDR2: LGHDT, YNNKEL (reference sequence). This CDR3 spans 14 amino acids. The V gene end was trimmed by 4 bases and the J gene end by 4 bases; junction bases not matched to a gene: 6. CDR3 coding DNA: TGTGCCAGCAGCCGTACAGGGGTGGGCACTGAAGCTTTCTTT. As protein: CASSRTGVGTEAFF.

This rearrangement joins TRBV18 to TRBJ2-3, with 11 nucleotides matching TRBD2. CDR1 and CDR2 from the germline V gene are KGHSH and LQKENI. CDR3 length: 19 residues. J lost 0 bases, V lost 0 bases, and 8 bases had no gene match. The CDR3 loop is CASSPPTGASGRSTDTQYF. As DNA, the CDR3 is TGTGCCAGCTCACCACCGACAGGAGCTAGCGGGAGGAGCACAGATACGCAGTATTTT. Complete variable domain (other parts from reference TRBV18 and TRBJ2-3): NAGVMQNPRHLVRRRGQEARLRCSPMKGHSHVYWYRQLPEEGLKFMVYLQKENIIDESGMPKERFSAEFPKEGPSILRIQQVVRGDSAAYFCASSPPTGASGRSTDTQYFGPGTRLTVL.

The sample holds a few counts of this clone. The gene calls are TRBV29-1 and TRBJ1-2; D unresolved. The CDR3 covers 15 residues. Germline-derived CDR1 and CDR2 are SQVTM and ANQGSEA. Trimming removed 6 bases at V and 6 bases at J, with 23 bases between. CDR3 sequence (DNA): TGCAGCGTCTCAAAGATGGGTCGGGGAATGGATGGCTACACCTTC. Translation gives CSVSKMGRGMDGYTF.

This clone was seen a handful of times. The rearrangement joins TRBV5-4 to TRBJ2-3, with 10 bases matching TRBD1. V was clipped by 0 bases and J by 0 bases; unmatched bases: 4. The CDR3 length is 17 residues. Germline V CDR1 and CDR2: SGHNT, YYREEE (reference sequence). CDR3 protein: CASSLGWGQGSTDTQYF. DNA for the CDR3: TGTGCCAGCAGCTTGGGGTGGGGACAGGGGAGCACAGATACGCAGTATTTT. The full variable domain, rest sourced from reference TRBV5-4 and TRBJ2-3, is ETGVTQSPTHLIKTRGQQVTLRCSSQSGHNTVSWYQQALGQGPQFIFQYYREEENGRGNFPPRFSGLQFPNYSSELNVNALELDDSALYLCASSLGWGQGSTDTQYFGPGTRLTVL.

The rearrangement joins TRBV28 to TRBJ2-7; 8 bases agree with TRBD2. The V gene end was trimmed by 6 bases and the J gene end by 2 bases; junction bases not matched to a gene: 12. The CDR3 length is 16 residues. From germline, CDR1 is MDHEN and CDR2 SYDVKM. This CDR3 reads CASRDSAGTSPYEQYF. CDR3 bases: TGTGCCAGCAGGGACAGTGCCGGGACTAGTCCCTACGAGCAGTACTTC.

This rearrangement joins TRBV7-2 to TRBJ1-5; D gene unclear. CDR1 SGHTA and CDR2 FQGNSA come from the germline V gene. The CDR3 length is 12 residues. V lost 5 bases and J 7 bases, leaving 9 bases between the germline ends. The CDR3 loop is CASSLPPQPQHF. The CDR3 DNA follows: TGTGCCAGCAGCCTACCCCCCCAGCCCCAGCATTTT. Drawing the rest from reference TRBV7-2 and TRBJ1-5, the complete variable domain is GAGVSQSPSNKVTEKGKDVELRCDPISGHTALYWYRQSLGQGLEFLIYFQGNSAPDKSGLPSDRFSAERTGGSVSTLTIQRTQQEDSAVYLCASSLPPQPQHFGDGTRLSIL.